This paragraph reports one TCR beta chain. The antigen remains unidentified. This sample is drawn from a study of T cell responses to AZD1222 COVID-19 vaccine. Whole-study findings and limits: Regions 160-218 and 743-854 held dominance among vaccine-associated CD4 TCRs, which spanned spike. Spike-specific TCR breadth and depth went up after people got two AZD1222 doses. Females made up more of the donors, who were largely white British, and clonal diversity may have come out too low.

The CDR3 runs to 15 residues. V lost 5 bases and J lost 6, with 17 bases in between. Germline CDR1 MNHEY, CDR2 SVGEGT. The method was immunoSEQ multiplex PCR; TCRdb's version includes in-frame clones alone and lacks a portion of them. The sample yields over 110,000 clones, around 91% seen once. The J gene is TRBJ1-5, the V gene TRBV6-2 or TRBV6-3; D remains unclear. The material was peripheral blood, obtained 28 days after the second AZD1222 dose. The sequence came from an adult who received the AZD1222 COVID-19 vaccine. The CDR3 DNA follows: TGTGCCAGCAGTACCTCGGGCGGACGCTTTCAGCCCCAGCATTTT. Protein: CASSTSGGRFQPQHF.